The 28 T cell receptor beta chains reported below all come from one sample, sequenced in a study of CD8+CD57+ T cells in acquired aplastic anemia. The patients chosen for sequencing had shown expansion of CD8+CD57+ cells (detected by flow cytometry). Investigators profiled TCR beta VDJ and CDR3 from genomic DNA template. TCRdb re-called the reads with MiXCR, one entry per CDR3 protein. Of around 430,000 distinct CDR3 sequences listed, around 30% are singletons. Sequencing was done on a sample of sorted CD4+, CD8+, or CD8+CD57+ T cells (not recorded which) from PBMCs. Every receptor here comes from a human donor with aplastic anemia.

Turning to this clonotype: One base away lies a much larger clone, so this may be a sequencing read error. The CDR3 DNA is TGTGCCATCAGTGATTCCGGACGCCCCCAGAATGAGCAGTTCTTC. This encodes CAISDSGRPQNEQFF. The chain carries TRBV10-3 and TRBJ2-1; no clear D. V was trimmed by 3 bases and J by 7 bases, leaving 16 bases between them. CDR1 and CDR2 (germline): ENHRY, SYGVKD. CDR3 size: 15 residues.

The J gene is TRBJ2-2, the V gene TRBV19; possibly TRBD2 for D (6 bases). Deletions cut 3 bases from V and 6 bases from J, with 11 bases between. CDR3 size: 14 residues. Per germline, CDR1 LNHDA and CDR2 SQIVND (reference sequence). In DNA form, the CDR3 reads TGTGCCAGTAGTATTGGGGGGTACGCCGGGGAGCTGTTTTTT. Its protein product is CASSIGGYAGELFF.

By sample share, this clonotype is medium-sized. The chain combines TRBV19 with TRBJ1-6; unclear D gene. The germline V gene encodes CDR1 LNHDA and CDR2 SQIVND (reference sequence). The CDR3 is 15 amino acids. V lost 0 bases and J lost 7, with 10 bases in between. The CDR3 protein is CASSIDHGPNSPLHF. The CDR3 coding sequence is TGTGCCAGTAGTATAGATCACGGGCCGAATTCACCCCTCCACTTT.

This clonotype was counted ten times or more. The chain uses TRBV10-3 and TRBJ2-1, with D possibly matching TRBD1 (5 bases). The CDR3 has 13 amino acids. From germline, CDR1 is ENHRY and CDR2 SYGVKD. The V end was cut by 3 bases, the J end by 8 bases, with 11 bases between. The CDR3 here is CAISEDQGYEQFF. In nucleotides, the CDR3 is TGTGCCATCAGTGAAGATCAGGGTTATGAGCAGTTCTTC.

Points on this clonotype: This may come from a read error, since a much larger clone is one base off. CDR3 in amino acids: CASSVNRIPVGGSPLHF. CDR3 sequence (DNA): TGTGCCAGCAGCGTAAACAGAATACCCGTAGGTGGTTCACCCCTCCACTTT. V usage is TRBV25-1 and J usage is TRBJ1-6; the D is unclear. Germline assignment: CDR1 MGHDK and CDR2 SYGVNS. The CDR3 contains 17 residues. V lost 6 bases and J lost 9, with 24 bases in between.

This clonotype was counted a few times. Possible read error: a much larger clone is one base away. The V and J genes are TRBV10-3 and TRBJ1-1; possibly TRBD1 for D (6 bases). The CDR3 length is 15 residues. The germline V gene encodes CDR1 ENHRY and CDR2 SYGVKD. V dropped 2 bases and J dropped 5 bases, with 15 bases sitting between them. CDR3 loop: CAISEVGGQRTEAFF. The CDR3 coding sequence is TGTGCCATCAGTGAGGTAGGGGGGCAGAGGACTGAAGCTTTCTTT.

The gene calls are TRBV29-1 and TRBJ1-1; D possibly corresponds to TRBD1 (5 bases). Germline V gene sequence: CDR1 SQVTM, CDR2 ANQGSEA. The length of the CDR3 is 15 residues. V was cut by 2 bases and J by 4 bases, with 17 bases left in between. This CDR3 is CSVETLSGRSTEAFF. The CDR3 DNA follows: TGCAGCGTTGAAACTCTATCAGGGAGAAGCACTGAAGCTTTCTTT.

V and J are TRBV20-1 and TRBJ1-2; a weak D match, TRBD1 (6 bases). CDR3 length: 18 amino acids. Germline CDR1 reads DFQATT; CDR2 reads SNEGSKA (reference sequence). The V and J ends lost 3 bases and 4 bases respectively, with 27 bases between them. The CDR3: CSASGLVSGARAAYGYTF. Here the CDR3 DNA reads TGCAGTGCTAGTGGTTTGGTATCGGGGGCACGGGCCGCCTATGGCTACACCTTC.

In this sample, this clonotype turned up a few times. J is TRBJ2-1 and V is TRBV7-3; 10 positions match TRBD2. With 0 bases clipped from V and 8 bases from J, the junction kept 13 bases outside the gene matches. CDR1 SGHTA and CDR2 FQGTGA come from the germline V gene. The CDR3 sequence is 18 residues long. CDR3 sequence reads: CASSLTAGSGGVVDEQFF. CDR3 DNA: TGTGCCAGCAGCTTAACCGCGGGGAGCGGGGGGGTAGTGGATGAGCAGTTCTTC.

This clonotype came up a few times. The rearrangement joins TRBV2 to TRBJ2-7, with D possibly matching TRBD2 (7 bases). The germline V gene has CDR1 SNHLY and CDR2 FYNNEI. This CDR3 contains 14 residues. The germline V and J ends were trimmed by 5 bases and 6 bases, with 17 bases remaining between them. The CDR3 spells CASSLGGGAGEQYF. CDR3 sequence (DNA): TGTGCCAGCAGTTTGGGAGGGGGGGCCGGCGAGCAGTACTTC.

CDR3 protein: CSVEIDARGAYEQYF. Here the CDR3 DNA reads TGCAGCGTTGAAATTGACGCCAGGGGGGCCTACGAGCAGTACTTC. The chain couples TRBV29-1 to TRBJ2-7, with a possible D match to TRBD1 (7 bases). The CDR3 length is 15 residues. Germline CDR1 SQVTM, CDR2 ANQGSEA. Trimming removed 2 bases at V and 2 bases at J, with 16 bases between.

Concerning this clonotype: A junction boundary mismatches the germline segment, possibly from a read error. This chain joins TRBV25-1 and TRBJ1-6; 9 bases are a match to TRBD1. The V gene's germline CDR1 is MGHDK and CDR2 SYGVNS. There are 15 residues in the CDR3. CDR3 nucleotides: TGTGCCAGCAGTGCCCTGGGGACAGGGTGGTCACCCCTCCATTTT. Its translation is CASSALGTGWSPLHF.

The genes are TRBV20-1 and TRBJ2-2; TRBD2 matches 10 bases. The germline V gene has CDR1 DFQATT and CDR2 SNEGSKA (reference sequence). The CDR3 is 15 amino acids. Losses at the gene ends were 5 bases for V and 1 base for J; bases not matched to a gene: 4. CDR3: CSAGLAELNTGELFF. In nucleotides, the CDR3 is TGCAGTGCTGGACTAGCGGAGCTGAACACCGGGGAGCTGTTTTTT.

The chain recombines TRBV30 with TRBJ2-5; D remains unclear. This CDR3 is built from 13 residues. Trimming took 0 bases from V and 4 from J, leaving 9 bases between them. Germline CDR1 reads GTSNPN; CDR2 reads SVGIG (reference sequence). Here the CDR3 DNA reads TGTGCCTGGAGTGTACCTGGCTCAGAGACCCAGTACTTC. Translation: CAWSVPGSETQYF.

This clonotype was seen ten or more times. The J gene is TRBJ2-7, the V gene TRBV7-3, with 13 nucleotides matching TRBD2. The CDR3 is made up of 15 amino acids. V was clipped by 3 bases and J by 6 bases; unmatched bases: 5. Germline CDR1 reads SGHTA; CDR2 reads FQGTGA. CDR3 DNA sequence: TGTGCCAGCAGCTTCGGGACTAGCGGGAATTCCGAGCAGTACTTC. As protein: CASSFGTSGNSEQYF.

This clonotype has just a few counts. The CDR3 loop reads CASSEEYTNNEQFF. The CDR3 DNA reads TGTGCCAGCAGTGAAGAGTACACCAACAATGAGCAGTTCTTC. This rearrangement joins TRBV2 to TRBJ2-1, with D hard to call. This CDR3 comprises 14 residues. The germline V gene encodes CDR1 SNHLY and CDR2 FYNNEI. Trimming left V 1 base short and J 5 bases short, with 9 bases between.

This CDR3 reads CSAVNLATSSYEQYF. CDR3 DNA sequence: TGCAGTGCGGTCAATCTAGCAACGAGCTCCTACGAGCAGTACTTC. This chain links TRBV20-1 with TRBJ2-7; tentative D call: TRBD2 (5 bases). V was cut by 6 bases and J by 0 bases, with 18 bases left in between. The CDR3 is made up of 15 amino acids. Germline assignment: CDR1 DFQATT and CDR2 SNEGSKA (reference sequence).

The chain combines TRBV6-5 with TRBJ1-4, with 7 bases identical to TRBD1. Germline CDR1 MNHEY, CDR2 SVGAGI. V shed 0 bases and J 7 bases; nucleotides not matched to a gene: 5. The CDR3 sequence is 15 residues long. CDR3 in DNA: TGTGCCAGCAGTTACTCGACAGGGCGTCTTGAAAAACTGTTTTTT. Translating gives CASSYSTGRLEKLFF.

This clonotype was recorded many times. V usage is TRBV2 and J usage is TRBJ1-5; 7 bases are a match to TRBD1. J gave up 8 bases and V 6 bases, and 13 bases lay outside the gene matches. The CDR3 contains 15 residues. Germline values: CDR1 SNHLY, CDR2 FYNNEI. This CDR3 reads CASSPLTGPLEPQHF. The CDR3 DNA follows: TGTGCCAGCAGCCCCTTGACAGGGCCTTTGGAGCCCCAGCATTTT.

The rearrangement joins TRBV11-1 to TRBJ2-1, with 9 positions matching TRBD2. The germline V gene encodes CDR1 SGHAT and CDR2 FQDESV (reference sequence). The CDR3 runs 14 residues. V lost 4 bases, J lost 7 bases, and 5 bases stayed unmatched. Here the CDR3 reads CASSSNSGSNEQFF. The CDR3 DNA reads TGTGCCAGCAGCTCAAATAGCGGGAGTAATGAGCAGTTCTTC.

This clonotype was recorded many times. The V and J genes are TRBV5-1 and TRBJ2-7; 8 bases align to TRBD2. Germline lookup yields CDR1 SGHRS and CDR2 YFSETQ. The V segment lost 2 bases and the J segment 3 bases; nucleotides outside the gene matches: 1. The CDR3 is 13 amino acids. The CDR3 nucleotides are TGCGCCAGCAGCTTACTAGCGGACTACGAGCAGTACTTC. As protein: CASSLLADYEQYF.

In its sample, this clonotype was seen a few times. This chain uses TRBV2 with TRBJ2-7; 10 bases are shared with TRBD1. Germline assignment: CDR1 SNHLY and CDR2 FYNNEI. V gave up 6 bases and J gave up 2 bases; unmatched junction bases: 4. The CDR3 consists of 14 residues. The CDR3 is CASRDRGPAYEQYF. CDR3 sequence (DNA): TGTGCCAGCAGAGACAGGGGGCCAGCCTACGAGCAGTACTTC.

This clonotype has a count of ten or more. V is TRBV11-2 and J is TRBJ1-2, with D uncertain. This CDR3 contains 16 residues. V lost 1 base and J 0 bases, leaving 12 bases between the germline ends. Germline CDR1 SGHAT, CDR2 FQNNGV. The CDR3 spells CASSLVLGRTNYGYTF. CDR3 DNA sequence: TGTGCCAGCAGCTTAGTCTTGGGCAGGACTAACTATGGCTACACCTTC.

This clonotype appeared many times. The chain joins TRBV19 to TRBJ2-7; maybe TRBD2 (5 bases). V lost 5 bases, J lost 0 bases, and 8 bases lay in between. The CDR3 totals 13 residues. Germline loops: CDR1 LNHDA, CDR2 SQIVND (reference sequence). In nucleotides, the CDR3 is TGTGCCAGTAGTGCGGGCGGCTCCTACGAGCAGTACTTC. Translation gives CASSAGGSYEQYF.

This clonotype was picked up many times. The chain carries TRBV5-1 and TRBJ1-2; maybe TRBD1 (5 bases). The germline V gene encodes CDR1 SGHRS and CDR2 YFSETQ. The CDR3 totals 14 residues. V gave up 1 base and J gave up 4 bases, with 11 bases separating them. This chain's CDR3 is CASSLQGFGYGYTF. The DNA of the CDR3 is TGCGCCAGCAGCTTGCAGGGATTTGGCTATGGCTACACCTTC.

This clonotype has at least ten counts. The chain joins TRBV7-8 to TRBJ2-7, with D unclear. V was pared by 1 base and J by 3 bases, with 7 bases between. CDR3 length: 13 residues. Germline values: CDR1 SGHVS, CDR2 FQNEAQ. CDR3 loop: CASSLGPHYEQYF. The DNA of the CDR3 is TGTGCCAGCAGCTTAGGCCCCCACTACGAGCAGTACTTC.

The chain is built from TRBV6-1 and TRBJ1-1; D perhaps matches TRBD1 (5 bases). The V gene lost 6 bases and the J gene lost 0 bases, with 11 bases spanning the gap. Germline V gene lookup returns CDR1 MNHNS and CDR2 SASEGT. The length of the CDR3 is 14 residues. CDR3 bases: TGTGCCAGCAGGACCGGGACTGTGAACACTGAAGCTTTCTTT. Protein sequence: CASRTGTVNTEAFF.

Many counts were recorded for this clonotype. This chain links TRBV7-2 with TRBJ1-5; 7 bases map to TRBD1. The CDR3 sequence is 15 residues long. With 1 base clipped from V and 4 bases from J, the junction kept 4 bases outside the gene matches. The germline V gene encodes CDR1 SGHTA and CDR2 FQGNSA. The CDR3 bases are TGTGCCAGCAGCTTAGGCGGGACAGCGAATCAGCCCCAGCATTTT. This codes for CASSLGGTANQPQHF.